Below, 12 T cell receptor beta chains from the same sample are listed, as sequenced in a study of post-analysis software for immune sequencing data. Incorporated into the TCR beta cDNA libraries were unique molecular identifiers, which served to reduce PCR and sequencing biases. TCRdb ran MiXCR on the PCR reads and lists one entry per CDR3 protein. There are hundreds of thousands of distinct CDR3 sequences in the sample; approximately 59% occur only once, and about 11% lies in the top ten. Antigen specificity for these receptors is unknown. Study-wide points: Controls had lower frequencies than patients of about 5 TRBV segments, which included TRBV5-6, TRBV5-1 and TRBV20-1.

The sequencing input was blood. The receptors originated from a girl aged 2-10 years with multiple sclerosis.

This clonotype was seen only a few times. The chain combines TRBV9 with TRBJ2-7; D possibly corresponds to TRBD1 (5 bases). Per the germline V gene, CDR1 is SGDLS and CDR2 is YYNGEE. The CDR3 extends over 14 amino acids. V dropped 3 bases and J dropped 5 bases, with 15 bases sitting between them. The chain's CDR3 is CASSATGLWNEQYF. For the CDR3, the DNA is TGTGCCAGCAGCGCCACAGGCCTCTGGAACGAGCAGTACTTC.

This clonotype was seen only a few times. The V and J genes are TRBV5-1 and TRBJ2-3; 8 bases are shared with TRBD2. Germline lookup yields CDR1 SGHRS and CDR2 YFSETQ. The ends lost 4 bases at V and 3 bases at J; junction bases unmatched: 7. This CDR3 has 15 residues. The DNA for the CDR3 is TGCGCCAGCAGCCAAGGGACTAGTCTGACAGATACGCAGTATTTT. This codes for CASSQGTSLTDTQYF.

To note about this clonotype: One junction end disagrees with the germline gene, perhaps due to a read error. This rearrangement joins TRBV29-1 to TRBJ2-3; 7 nucleotides match TRBD1. The CDR3 runs to 12 residues. Germline CDR1 is SQVTM and CDR2 is ANQGSEA. CDR3 in amino acids: CSVRTGTDTRYF. CDR3 bases: TGCAGCGTTCGGACAGGCACAGATACGCGGTATTTT.

V is TRBV7-2 and J is TRBJ1-2; D not resolved. CDR1 SGHTA and CDR2 FQGNSA come from the germline V gene. V was pared by 4 bases and J by 4 bases, with 19 bases between. The CDR3 is 16 residues long. CDR3 in amino acids: CASSSGMVDICYGYTF. As DNA, the CDR3 is TGTGCCAGCAGCTCGGGGATGGTAGATATCTGCTATGGCTACACCTTC.

This chain connects TRBV29-1 to TRBJ2-4, with 12 nucleotides matching TRBD2. Trimming removed 5 bases from V and 2 bases from J; junction bases left unmatched: 4. The CDR3 contains 15 residues. Germline lookup yields CDR1 SQVTM and CDR2 ANQGSEA. DNA of the CDR3: TGCAGCGTTTGGACTAGCGGGACTACCAAAAACATTCAGTACTTC. It codes for CSVWTSGTTKNIQYF.

CDR3 amino acids: CSARDRVKTYEQYF. CDR3 DNA sequence: TGCAGTGCTAGAGACAGGGTAAAAACCTACGAGCAGTACTTC. The V call is TRBV20-1, the J call TRBJ2-7; a possible D gene is TRBD1 (5 bases). The ends were cut back, 0 bases at V and 2 bases at J, with 11 bases in the middle. Germline V gene lookup returns CDR1 DFQATT and CDR2 SNEGSKA (reference sequence). The CDR3 contains 14 residues.

The V call is TRBV4-3, the J call TRBJ1-2; the D gene is possibly TRBD1 (6 bases). The CDR3 has 14 residues. V dropped 3 bases and J dropped 7 bases, with 15 bases sitting between them. From germline, CDR1 is LGHNA and CDR2 YSLEER. The CDR3 coding sequence is TGCGCCAGCAGCCAGGAGACCAGGGGCGCTGGCTACACCTTC. This translates into CASSQETRGAGYTF.

The chain joins TRBV2 to TRBJ1-1, with 7 bases that match TRBD1. Looked up from germline, CDR1 is SNHLY and CDR2 is FYNNEI. The CDR3 consists of 15 residues. Trimming took 2 bases from V and 3 from J; bases not matched to a gene: 6. This chain's CDR3 is CASSERLGTDTEAFF. Written as DNA, the CDR3 is TGTGCCAGCAGTGAACGCCTTGGGACAGACACTGAAGCTTTCTTT.

This clonotype was counted ten times or more. The chain uses TRBV6-5 and TRBJ2-1; D gene uncertain. Trimming removed 5 bases at V and 6 bases at J, with 8 bases between. In germline, CDR1 is MNHEY, CDR2 SVGAGI. CDR3 length: 12 residues. CDR3 in amino acids: CASSTYSNEQFF. The CDR3 DNA reads as TGTGCCAGCAGTACCTACTCCAATGAGCAGTTCTTC.

A few counts support this clonotype. The chain combines TRBV12-3 or TRBV12-4 with TRBJ2-3; weak D call: TRBD2 (6 bases). Trimming shortened V by 5 bases and J by 11 bases, and 8 bases separated the two germline ends. This CDR3 comprises 10 residues. This CDR3 is CASSREKQYF. The CDR3 DNA reads TGTGCCAGCAGTCGGGAGAAGCAGTATTTT.

The rearrangement joins TRBV10-3 to TRBJ2-1; tentatively, D is TRBD2 (6 bases). The germline gives CDR1 ENHRY, CDR2 SYGVKD. The CDR3 has 14 residues. The V gene lost 7 bases and the J gene lost 7 bases, with 17 bases spanning the gap. CDR3 in DNA: TGTGCCATCATGCCACGGGACTTGGGTAATGAGCAGTTCTTC. Protein: CAIMPRDLGNEQFF.

A single count supports this clonotype. The chain joins TRBV6-2 or TRBV6-3 to TRBJ2-5; 7 bases are a match to TRBD2. The CDR3 runs to 14 residues. V dropped 6 bases and J dropped 4; count of bases not matched to a gene: 8. The germline gives CDR1 MNHEY, CDR2 SVGEGT. CDR3 in amino acids: CASRPGGKGETQYF. In DNA form, the CDR3 reads TGTGCCAGCAGGCCCGGGGGGAAGGGAGAGACCCAGTACTTC.